This passage covers 3 T cell receptor beta chains from one sample sequenced in a study of monozygotic twins with inflammatory bowel disease. TCRdb reprocessed the 5' RACE reads, keeping one entry per CDR3 protein, no DNA. This table lists 120,000 to 150,000 distinct CDR3 sequences. Sequencing was carried out using blood. All receptors come from a human donor with ulcerative colitis or Crohn's disease, or a healthy co-twin of an affected twin (not recorded which).

The CDR3 protein is CASSNNWKKEQFF. The chain is built from TRBV6-1 and TRBJ2-1. Germline CDR1 MNHNS, CDR2 SASEGT. The CDR3 length is 13 residues.

The chain combines TRBV15 with TRBJ1-2; TCRdb returns TRBD1, unconfirmable since there is no DNA. CDR1 and CDR2 (germline): LNHNV, YYDKDF (reference sequence). The CDR3 spans 15 residues. CDR3 in amino acids: CATSTPGQGSNGYTF.

V and J are TRBV19 and TRBJ2-7; the TCRdb call, TRBD2, lacks DNA for checking. Germline V lookup: CDR1 LNHDA, CDR2 SQIVND (reference sequence). The CDR3 covers 13 residues. CDR3 protein: CATQQRADYEQYF.